The T cell receptor beta chain under discussion was sequenced for a study of blood T cell repertoires in COVID-19. In the study overall: T cells, B-cell-depleted T cells, or PBMCs supplied cDNA or gDNA.

Original methodology: The assay estimated nucleated cells by amplifying reference gene primers. This table comes from immunoSEQ multiplex PCR, and its TCRdb copy is limited to in-frame clones, with some not included. That table supplies the V and J calls and clone size; D and trimming were determined from the DNA. Altogether around 250,000 clones are present, approximately 88% being singletons, with the ten largest covering 3% to 3.5%. There are 14 residues in the CDR3. The V end was cut by 1 base, the J end by 0 bases, with 5 bases between. Per germline, CDR1 SGDLS and CDR2 YYNGEE. Many counts were recorded for this clone.

Specimen: PBMCs or T cells enriched from blood (not recorded which). This receptor was taken from a middle-aged woman who had been exposed to COVID-19. The chain combines TRBV9 with TRBJ1-3; unclear D gene. The DNA of the CDR3 is TGTGCCAGCAGCGTAACAGTCTCTGGAAACACCATATATTTT. This codes for CASSVTVSGNTIYF.